The rows below give T cell receptor beta chains drawn from one sample of a study of T cells in Graves' hyperthyroidism and ophthalmopathy. TCRdb re-analysed the multiplex PCR reads in MiXCR, keeping a single row per CDR3 protein. This sample has approximately 400,000 distinct CDR3 sequences, with 15% to 17% found just once. The sample was blood. These receptors originate from a woman aged 18-29 years with Graves' hyperthyroidism. Both conserved end residues are part of each CDR3. A D gene is named only where the DNA matches it firmly. Only some rows state a clone size, as once, few, many or a class for expanded clones.

cdr3_nt cdr3_aa v_call d_call cdr3_length j_call clone_size
TGTGCCAGCAGCTTAAGTGTACAGGTAGGGGAGCAGTTCTTC CASSLSVQVGEQFF TRBV7-9 NA 14 TRBJ2-1 few
TGTGCCATCAGTGCGTCGGACAGACAAGCCGGGGAGCTGTTTTTT CAISASDRQAGELFF TRBV10-3 NA 15 TRBJ2-2 many
TGCAGTGCTCAGCCGGGGGTCTACGAGCAGTACTTC CSAQPGVYEQYF TRBV20-1 NA 12 TRBJ2-7 NA
TGTGCCAGCAGTTTACAGGGACAGGGAAAAGATACGCAGTATTTT CASSLQGQGKDTQYF TRBV12-3/TRBV12-4 TRBD1 15 TRBJ2-3 many
TGTGCCACCCAACCGCTAGCGGGGAGCACAGATACGCAGTATTTT CATQPLAGSTDTQYF TRBV2 TRBD2 15 TRBJ2-3 many
TGTGCCAGCTCACCCGGGAGGGGTGAAAAACTGTTTTTT CASSPGRGEKLFF TRBV18 NA 13 TRBJ1-4 many
TGTGCCAGCAGCTCCTGGACAGGGGGCGCAACAAATGAGCAGTTCTTC CASSSWTGGATNEQFF TRBV11-3 TRBD1 16 TRBJ2-1 many
TGTGCCAGCAGTGAGGGGGAAAGCACAGATACGCAGTATTTT CASSEGESTDTQYF TRBV6-4 NA 14 TRBJ2-3 many
TGCAGCGCCGCAGGGACAGGGGGTGAAAAACTGTTTTTT CSAAGTGGEKLFF TRBV29-1 TRBD1 13 TRBJ1-4 few
TGCAGTGCTGCGGACCCGACAACTAATGAAAAACTGTTTTTT CSAADPTTNEKLFF TRBV20-1 NA 14 TRBJ1-4 many
TGTGCCAGCAGTTTATGCCACATGGTACAGCGAAAAACCTACGAGCAGTACTTC CASSLCHMVQRKTYEQYF TRBV28 NA 18 TRBJ2-7 NA
TGTGCCAGCGGAGGAGGCCGAGGATCACCCCTCCACTTT CASGGGRGSPLHF TRBV19 NA 13 TRBJ1-6 NA
TGTGTCACCAGCAGAGATGGGTCGCAGGGGGCTGAAAAACTGTTTTTT CVTSRDGSQGAEKLFF TRBV15 TRBD1 16 TRBJ1-4 NA
TGTGCCAGCAGTGAGGACAGGTACAATGAGCAGTTCTTC CASSEDRYNEQFF TRBV2 TRBD1 13 TRBJ2-1 many
TGTGCCAGCTCACCAACAGGGGCTGAAAAACTGTTTTTT CASSPTGAEKLFF TRBV18 TRBD1 13 TRBJ1-4 many
TGTGCCAGCAGCTCTAGCGCCAGCTCCTACGAGCAGTACTTC CASSSSASSYEQYF TRBV12-3/TRBV12-4 NA 14 TRBJ2-7 NA
TGTGCCAGCTCACCGTTCGACGACAGTTCCTACGAGCAGTACTTC CASSPFDDSSYEQYF TRBV18 NA 15 TRBJ2-7 many
TGCAGCGTTGAATGGGGGGACGACAGACAAGAGACCCAGTACTTC CSVEWGDDRQETQYF TRBV29-1 NA 15 TRBJ2-5 NA
TGTGCCAGCAGTTTAAGACTAGCAAGGAATGAGCAGTTCTTC CASSLRLARNEQFF TRBV12-3/TRBV12-4 TRBD2 14 TRBJ2-1 many
TGTGCCAGCAGCTCTAAGACAGGGGGCGAATACGAGCAGTACTTC CASSSKTGGEYEQYF TRBV7-8 TRBD1 15 TRBJ2-7 many
TGTGCCAGCAGCCAATCGGCTCACTACGAGCAGTACTTC CASSQSAHYEQYF TRBV3-1 NA 13 TRBJ2-7 NA
TGTGCCAGCTTCGGACAGGGGGCCAACGAGCAGTACTTC CASFGQGANEQYF TRBV2 TRBD1 13 TRBJ2-7 many
TGTGCCAGCAGTGACATCGAAACAGGGGGCAATGAAGCTTTCTTT CASSDIETGGNEAFF TRBV2 TRBD1 15 TRBJ1-1 NA
TGTGCCAGCAGCTTACGTCAGGGGGCCGGGGAGCTGTTTTTT CASSLRQGAGELFF TRBV11-2 TRBD1 14 TRBJ2-2 many
TGTGCCAGTAGTATAGGCGGGAGGGTCCACAATGAGCAGTTCTTC CASSIGGRVHNEQFF TRBV19 TRBD2 15 TRBJ2-1 NA
TGTGCCACCAGCAGACGCGCTGGACAGGGGGCAGAGACCCAGTACTTC CATSRRAGQGAETQYF TRBV15 TRBD1 16 TRBJ2-5 many
TGTGCCAGCAGTTACTCCTCCCAGAGTAATCAGCCCCAGCATTTT CASSYSSQSNQPQHF TRBV6-5 NA 15 TRBJ1-5 many
TGTGCCATCACTCCGGGACAGGGGGCAGGTGAGCAGTACTTC CAITPGQGAGEQYF TRBV10-3 TRBD1 14 TRBJ2-7 NA
TGTGCCTGGATGCAGGGGCCTCGAAGGAACAATGAGCAGTTCTTC CAWMQGPRRNNEQFF TRBV30 NA 15 TRBJ2-1 many
TGTGCCAGCAGTTTAGGGGTGCGAAACAATCAGCCCCAGCATTTT CASSLGVRNNQPQHF TRBV12-3/TRBV12-4 NA 15 TRBJ1-5 few
TGTGCCAGCAGTTTGGGGGGGGGGGAAGGCTACACCTTC CASSLGGGEGYTF TRBV12-3/TRBV12-4 NA 13 TRBJ1-2 many
TGTGCCAGCAGACGGACTAGCGGGAGCTCCTACAATGAGCAGTTCTTC CASRRTSGSSYNEQFF TRBV2 TRBD2 16 TRBJ2-1 many
TGTGCCAGCAGTTCGGAAGGGAGGGCCTTCGGGGAGCTGTTTTTT CASSSEGRAFGELFF TRBV3-1 TRBD2 15 TRBJ2-2 many
TGTGCCAGCAGTCAGGGACAGGGGGCGAGGGAGACCCAGTACTTC CASSQGQGARETQYF TRBV12-3/TRBV12-4 TRBD1 15 TRBJ2-5 NA
TGTGCCAGCAGCTTAGCGTCACTAGCGAGTGAGCAGTTCTTC CASSLASLASEQFF TRBV7-9 TRBD2 14 TRBJ2-1 many
TGTGCCAGCACTTCCACTCCGGGACTCCGAGGGCGCACTGAAGCTTTCTTT CASTSTPGLRGRTEAFF TRBV6-1 NA 17 TRBJ1-1 many
TGTGCCAGCTCACCAGCCAGATCGGGCACAGATACGCAGTATTTT CASSPARSGTDTQYF TRBV18 NA 15 TRBJ2-3 many
TGTGCCAGCAGTAACCGGGACAGGGACTACGAGCAGTACTTC CASSNRDRDYEQYF TRBV6-1 TRBD1 14 TRBJ2-7 few
TGTGCCAGCAGCTTAGTCGACTACGAGCAGTACTTC CASSLVDYEQYF TRBV7-9 NA 12 TRBJ2-7 many
TGCAGTGCTAGAGATTCGGCGGGAGGCACCTACGAGCAGTACTTC CSARDSAGGTYEQYF TRBV20-1 TRBD2 15 TRBJ2-7 many
TGCGCCAGCAGCTTGGAAGGGGACCTAGCGGGAGGGTACTACGAGCAGTACTTC CASSLEGDLAGGYYEQYF TRBV5-1 TRBD2 18 TRBJ2-7 once
TGTGCCAGCAGTAAAGCAAACACCATATATTTT CASSKANTIYF TRBV28 NA 11 TRBJ1-3 many
TGTGCCAGCAGGCGGGACAGGGGGTACTATGGCTACACCTTC CASRRDRGYYGYTF TRBV12-3/TRBV12-4 TRBD1 14 TRBJ1-2 many
TGTGCCAGCAGTCCGTCACTAGCCCTGTCTTCCTACAATGAGCAGTTCTTC CASSPSLALSSYNEQFF TRBV6-1 NA 17 TRBJ2-1 many
TGTGCCAGCAGCGTAGCTTCGGGCTACACTGAAGCTTTCTTT CASSVASGYTEAFF TRBV9 NA 14 TRBJ1-1 NA
TGTGCCAGCACCGGGGGCTCGGGGGAGCAGTACTTC CASTGGSGEQYF TRBV5-6 NA 12 TRBJ2-7 NA
TGTGCCAGCAGGCCCACGGTTTGGATGGAAGAGACCCAGTACTTC CASRPTVWMEETQYF TRBV6-1 NA 15 TRBJ2-5 many
TGTGCCAGCAGCCAATCGAGTAGTGGCAGGGGCTATACGTACACTGAAGCTTTCTTT CASSQSSSGRGYTYTEAFF TRBV16 NA 19 TRBJ1-1 NA
TGTGCCAGCAGCCTACCGACAGGGGCTTATGGCTACACCTTC CASSLPTGAYGYTF TRBV13 TRBD1 14 TRBJ1-2 many
TGTGCCAGCTTAAATCAATACGGAAAACTGTTTTTT CASLNQYGKLFF TRBV6-1 NA 12 TRBJ1-4 few
TGTGCCAGCAGCCCCCGGGAGGAGGGATGGACAGCTGAAATCGGGGAGCTGTTTTTT CASSPREEGWTAEIGELFF TRBV7-4 NA 19 TRBJ2-2 NA
TGCAGTGCTAGAGAACAGGGGAGGTCTGGTGGGGCCAACGTCCTGACTTTC CSAREQGRSGGANVLTF TRBV20-1 NA 17 TRBJ2-6 NA
TGTGCCTCGACTAGGGGTCAGGGTAATGAAAAACTGTTTTTT CASTRGQGNEKLFF TRBV19 NA 14 TRBJ1-4 few
TGTGCCAGCTCACCAAGACGGAACACCGGGGAGCTGTTTTTT CASSPRRNTGELFF TRBV18 NA 14 TRBJ2-2 many
TGTGCCAGCAGTTTACAGGGGGCCTCCTACACAGATACGCAGTATTTT CASSLQGASYTDTQYF TRBV28 TRBD1 16 TRBJ2-3 many